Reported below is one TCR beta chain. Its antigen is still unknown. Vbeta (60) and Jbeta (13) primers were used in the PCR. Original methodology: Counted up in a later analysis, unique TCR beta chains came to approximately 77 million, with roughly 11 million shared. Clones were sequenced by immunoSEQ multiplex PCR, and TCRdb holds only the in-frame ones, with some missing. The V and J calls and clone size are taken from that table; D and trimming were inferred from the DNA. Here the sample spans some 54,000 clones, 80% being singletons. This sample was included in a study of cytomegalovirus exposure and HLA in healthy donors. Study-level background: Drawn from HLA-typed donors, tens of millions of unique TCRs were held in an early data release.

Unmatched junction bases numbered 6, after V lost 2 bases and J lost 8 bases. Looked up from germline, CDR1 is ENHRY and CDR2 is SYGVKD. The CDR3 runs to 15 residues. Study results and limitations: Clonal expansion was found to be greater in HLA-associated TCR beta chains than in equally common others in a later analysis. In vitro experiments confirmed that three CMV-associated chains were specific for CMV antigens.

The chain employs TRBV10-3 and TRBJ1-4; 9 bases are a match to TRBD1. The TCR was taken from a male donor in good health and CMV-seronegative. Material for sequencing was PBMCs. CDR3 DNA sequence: TGTGCCATCAGTGAGAGAACAGGGGGCTGGGAAAAACTGTTTTTT. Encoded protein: CAISERTGGWEKLFF.